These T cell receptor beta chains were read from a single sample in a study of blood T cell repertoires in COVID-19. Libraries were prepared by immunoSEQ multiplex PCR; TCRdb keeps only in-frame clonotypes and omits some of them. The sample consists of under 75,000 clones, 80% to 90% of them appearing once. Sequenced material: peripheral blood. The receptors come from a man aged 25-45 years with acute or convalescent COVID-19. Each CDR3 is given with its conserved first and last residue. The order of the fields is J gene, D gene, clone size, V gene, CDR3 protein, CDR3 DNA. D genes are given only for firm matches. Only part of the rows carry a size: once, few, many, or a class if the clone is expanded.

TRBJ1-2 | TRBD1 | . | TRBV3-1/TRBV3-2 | CASSSGGNGYTF | TGTGCCAGCAGCTCAGGGGGAAATGGCTACACCTTC
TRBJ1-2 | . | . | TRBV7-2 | CASSPGRAGSGGYTF | TGTGCCAGCAGCCCGGGGAGGGCAGGGTCGGGTGGCTACACCTTC
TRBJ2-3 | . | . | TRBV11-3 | CASRQLGRVF | TGTGCCAGCAGGCAACTTGGCAGGGTCTTT
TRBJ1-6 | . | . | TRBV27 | CASSPWGSSSYNSPLHF | TGTGCCAGCAGTCCGTGGGGCAGTAGCTCCTATAATTCACCCCTCCACTTT
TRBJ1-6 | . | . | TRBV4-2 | CASSQEGSGYGSPLHF | TGTGCCAGCAGCCAAGAAGGTTCGGGGTACGGTTCACCCCTCCACTTT
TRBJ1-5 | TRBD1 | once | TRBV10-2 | CASQDRGGNQPQHF | TGCGCCAGCCAGGACAGGGGCGGCAATCAGCCCCAGCATTTT
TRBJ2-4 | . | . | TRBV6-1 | CASSEARQQYF | TGTGCCAGCAGTGAAGCGAGACAGCAGTACTTC
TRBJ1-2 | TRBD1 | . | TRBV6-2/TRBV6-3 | CASSPGGARYGYTF | TGTGCCAGCAGCCCAGGGGGTGCCCGCTATGGCTACACCTTC
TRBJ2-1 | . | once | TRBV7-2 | CASSFTSDSYNEQFF | TGTGCCAGCAGCTTTACCTCAGACAGTTACAATGAGCAGTTCTTC
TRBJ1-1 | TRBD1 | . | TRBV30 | CAWSNSRDREAFF | TGTGCCTGGAGTAACTCGAGGGACAGAGAAGCTTTCTTT
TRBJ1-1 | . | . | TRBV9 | CASSVHARENTEAFF | TGTGCCAGCAGCGTCCACGCCAGGGAGAACACTGAAGCTTTCTTT
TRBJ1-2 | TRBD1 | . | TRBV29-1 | CSVPGTGGFGYTF | TGCAGCGTTCCCGGGACAGGGGGGTTTGGCTACACCTTC
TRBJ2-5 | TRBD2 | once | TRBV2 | CASSEQLAETQYF | TGTGCCAGCAGTGAACAACTAGCGGAGACCCAGTACTTC
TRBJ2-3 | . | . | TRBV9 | CASSGAGATDTQYF | TGTGCCAGCAGCGGGGCAGGGGCCACAGATACGCAGTATTTT
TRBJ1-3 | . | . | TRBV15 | CATSRDRQRLSGNTIYF | TGTGCCACCAGCAGAGATAGACAGCGCCTATCTGGAAACACCATATATTTT
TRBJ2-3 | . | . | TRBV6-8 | CASSQYTTTDTDTQYF | TGTGCCAGCAGCCAATACACTACGACTGACACAGATACGCAGTATTTT
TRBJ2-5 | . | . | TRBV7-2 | CASSQNGLLSQETQYF | TGTGCCAGCAGTCAAAATGGACTGCTCTCCCAAGAGACCCAGTACTTC
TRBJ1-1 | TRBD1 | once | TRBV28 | CAVTGGDTEAFF | TGTGCGGTGACAGGGGGCGACACTGAAGCTTTCTTT
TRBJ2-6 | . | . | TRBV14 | CASSQRGANVLTF | TGTGCCAGCAGCCAACGGGGGGCCAACGTCCTGACTTTC
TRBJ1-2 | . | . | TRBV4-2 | CASSQASGVDGYTF | TGTGCCAGCAGCCAAGCCTCGGGAGTGGATGGCTACACCTTC
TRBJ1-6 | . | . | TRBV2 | CASSEARANSPLHF | TGTGCCAGCAGTGAAGCGCGGGCCAATTCACCCCTCCACTTT
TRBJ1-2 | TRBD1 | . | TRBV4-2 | CASSLGQDIGGYTF | TGTGCCAGCAGCCTCGGACAGGACATCGGGGGCTACACCTTC
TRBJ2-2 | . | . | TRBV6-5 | CASSRHTGELFF | TGTGCCAGCAGTCGTCACACCGGGGAGCTGTTTTTT
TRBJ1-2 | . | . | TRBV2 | CASSEGAPNYGYTF | TGTGCCAGCAGTGAGGGGGCACCCAACTATGGCTACACCTTC
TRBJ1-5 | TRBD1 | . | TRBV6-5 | CASRDRVDQPQHF | TGTGCCAGCAGGGACAGGGTAGATCAGCCCCAGCATTTT
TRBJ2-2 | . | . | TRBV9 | CASSPLDTGELFF | TGTGCCAGCAGCCCACTCGACACCGGGGAGCTGTTTTTT
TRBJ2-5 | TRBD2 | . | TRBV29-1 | CSVTGTSGRETQYF | TGCAGCGTAACCGGGACTAGCGGGAGAGAGACCCAGTACTTC
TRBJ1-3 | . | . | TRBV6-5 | CAIASWERGNTIYF | TGTGCCATCGCGTCTTGGGAGCGGGGAAACACCATATATTTT
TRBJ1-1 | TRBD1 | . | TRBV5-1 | CASRYDRGLGTEAFF | TGCGCCAGCAGGTATGACAGGGGGTTAGGCACTGAAGCTTTCTTT
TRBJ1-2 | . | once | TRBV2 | CASSEWQGGGSYTF | TGTGCCAGCAGTGAGTGGCAGGGAGGTGGTAGCTACACCTTC
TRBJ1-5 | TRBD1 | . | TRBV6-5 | CASRPGQGRGQPQHF | TGTGCCAGCAGACCGGGACAGGGTCGGGGTCAGCCCCAGCATTTT